This T cell receptor beta chain was identified during a study of post-analysis software for immune sequencing data (dated by TCRdb to 2013 to 2016). Context from the whole study: Recorded disease courses included relapsing-remitting, secondary progressive and progressive-relapsing multiple sclerosis, with some patients lacking subtype annotation. The multiple sclerosis patient repertoires were compared with approximately 11 previously published healthy control repertoires from donors aged roughly 6 to 27 years. A subset of samples was prepared in parallel using single-end sample barcoding, then pooled and co-amplified after Illumina adapter ligation. Overall study results and their limits: The multiple sclerosis patient group was slightly younger than the control group. Significantly higher frequencies in patients than in controls were found for a handful of TRBV segments, including TRBV5-6, TRBV5-1 and TRBV20-1. Compared with controls, multiple sclerosis patients had significantly lower normalized Chao1 diversity, a finding suggesting substantial peripheral T-cell clonal expansion. Strong co-clustering of samples prepared in the same batch was shown by direct clustering with F measure, prompting a batch-effect correction.

To demonstrate the VDJtools post-analysis software, TCR beta repertoires were profiled from the peripheral blood of about 13 young patients with multiple sclerosis. The multiple sclerosis patients were children and adolescents between about 6 and 15 years of age. The library relied on PCR. TCRdb lists the instrument as Illumina HiSeq 2500. Unique molecular identifiers were incorporated into TCR beta cDNA libraries to reduce PCR and sequencing biases. Per 1 to 10 million input T cells, roughly 0.5 million cDNA molecules were obtained, such that each molecule approximated one T cell. The patient libraries were prepared and sequenced using the same protocol as the earlier healthy control dataset. Samples belonging to the same batch were prepared together, multiplexed and sequenced on a shared HiSeq lane. Per the authors' processing: Raw barcoded reads were processed with MIGEC, and single-read molecular identifier groups were discarded before consensus assembly and CDR3 extraction. VDJtools was used for post-analysis of the clonotype tables, and diversity was normalized by down-sampling every dataset to the size of the smallest sample. To correct batch-related cross-sample contamination, repertoire overlap clustering matched CDR3 amino acid sequences but not nucleotide sequences. TCRdb reworked the public reads: Q25 trimming with fastp, MiXCR clone assembly, productive beta chains retained. Identical CDR3 proteins give one entry, which carries the most common genes and DNA. The V and J calls shown here were made by TCRdb, not taken from the authors' results. For this sample there are about 540,000 distinct CDR3 sequences; around 34% appear just once. The ten largest clones represent around 5.9% of the sample.

This clonotype came up a few times. Its antigen is currently not known. No much larger clonotype is one base removed from it; base qualities were not supplied. The V and J ends are trimmed by 6 bases and 8 bases, leaving 16 bases between them. There are 14 amino acids in the CDR3, from cysteine to phenylalanine inclusive. Just CDR3 DNA is preserved here, 42 bases in frame from base 1. From a lookup of the germline V gene, CDR1 and CDR2 are ENHRY and SYGVKD. Material: blood. The rearrangement combines TRBV10-3 with TRBJ1-4, and TRBD1 may be the D gene, going by 6 matching bases. The clonotype was recovered from a girl aged 2-17 years with multiple sclerosis. CDR3 loop: CAISRDRRGEKLFF. The DNA sequence is TGTGCCATCAGCCGAGACAGGAGGGGGGAAAAACTGTTTTTT.